This T cell receptor beta chain was sequenced in a study of shared T cell receptors in the human thymus. Some clones are missing from TCRdb's copy, which holds only in-frame ones; the method was immunoSEQ multiplex PCR. This table holds around 340,000 clones, approximately 95% found once. The ends were cut back, 3 bases at V and 3 bases at J, with 11 bases in the middle. Germline V gene data show CDR1 as SGHTA and CDR2 as FQGTGA. The CDR3 is 15 residues long. The receptor was isolated from a human donor. Sequencing used thymocytes. The chain recombines TRBV7-3 with TRBJ1-4; D is perhaps TRBD1 (6 bases). The DNA for the CDR3 is TGTGCCAGCAGCTTCGACAGGTACCCTAATGAAAAACTGTTTTTT. Its translation is CASSFDRYPNEKLFF.